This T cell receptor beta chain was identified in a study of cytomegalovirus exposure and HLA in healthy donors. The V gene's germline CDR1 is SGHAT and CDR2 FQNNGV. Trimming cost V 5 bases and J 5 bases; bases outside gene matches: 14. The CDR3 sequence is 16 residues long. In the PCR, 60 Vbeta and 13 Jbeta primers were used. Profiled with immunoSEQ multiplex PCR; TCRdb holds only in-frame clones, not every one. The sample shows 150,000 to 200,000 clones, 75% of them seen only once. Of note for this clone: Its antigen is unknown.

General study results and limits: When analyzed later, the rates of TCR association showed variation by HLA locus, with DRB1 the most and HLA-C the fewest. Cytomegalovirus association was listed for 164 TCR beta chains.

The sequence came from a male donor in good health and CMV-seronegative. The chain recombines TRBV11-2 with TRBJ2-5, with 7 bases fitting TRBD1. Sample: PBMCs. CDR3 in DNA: TGTGCCAGCAGCCTCCCGACAGGGTTAATCGACGAGACCCAGTACTTC. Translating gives CASSLPTGLIDETQYF.